The 20 T cell receptor beta chains below all came from one sample that was sequenced in a study of T cell repertoires in cytomegalovirus infection (dated by TCRdb to the late 2010s). The listed sequencing device is Illumina HiSeq 1500. Using fastp at Q25 and MiXCR, TCRdb reprocessed the public reads and kept productive beta chains. Rows matching on CDR3 protein sequence are summarized as one entry with the most common DNA and genes. The sample records hundreds of thousands of distinct CDR3 sequences, approximately 30% of which are singletons. The ten largest clones take up around 13% of the sample. The material sequenced was PBMCs. These receptors were obtained from a human donor in good health (CMV status not recorded). Some clones in this sample may be carry-over from other donors' samples.

The chain recombines TRBV27 with TRBJ2-5; 7 nucleotides align to TRBD1. The J segment lost 2 bases and the V segment lost 0 bases, leaving 12 bases of the junction unmatched. Germline V gives CDR1 MNHEY, CDR2 SMNVEV (reference sequence). CDR3 size: 18 residues. CDR3 nucleotides: TGTGCCAGCAGTTTATCTCAACAGGGGTGGCCCTGGCAAGAGACCCAGTACTTC. Its translation: CASSLSQQGWPWQETQYF.

This clonotype has only one observation. The conserved final phenylalanine or tryptophan is absent from the CDR3, which likely points to a read error. Written as DNA, the CDR3 is TGTGCCAGCAGCCGAAATAACGGGGGGCGGACTAATGAAAAACTGTTTTTG. It is translated as CASSRNNGGRTNEKLFL. The rearrangement links TRBV7-3 to TRBJ1-4, with D possibly TRBD1 on 6 matching bases. V lost 5 bases and J 2 bases, leaving 18 bases between the germline ends. CDR1 is SGHTA, CDR2 FQGTGA, per germline. This CDR3 has 17 amino acids.

Details on this clonotype: The junction and the germline gene differ at one end; a read error may be behind it. The chain recombines TRBV7-2 with TRBJ2-7, with unresolved D. In germline, CDR1 is SGHTA, CDR2 FQGNSA. CDR3 length: 14 residues. The CDR3 here is CASSFQAHTYDQYF. The CDR3, as DNA: TGTGCCAGCAGCTTCCAGGCCCATACCTACGATCAGTACTTC.

This clonotype showed up many times. The chain combines TRBV12-3 or TRBV12-4 with TRBJ2-7; the D gene is possibly TRBD1 (5 bases). This CDR3 is 15 amino acids long. V lost 3 bases and J lost 3, with 15 bases in between. The CDR3 DNA follows: TGTGCCAGCAGTTTGGGTGGTGGCAGGGACTACGAGCAGTACTTC. It specifies CASSLGGGRDYEQYF.

In its sample, this clonotype was seen a few times. The rearrangement links TRBV6-8 to TRBJ2-3, with TRBD2 matching over 13 bases. The CDR3 totals 18 residues. V gave up 0 bases and J gave up 4 bases; unmatched junction bases: 7. Germline V CDR1 and CDR2: MNHGY, SAAAGT. Here the CDR3 DNA reads TGTGCCAGCAGTTACTCAAAACTAGCGGGGGGGAGATCAGATACGCAGTATTTT. Translated, it gives CASSYSKLAGGRSDTQYF.

The V call is TRBV6-5, the J call TRBJ2-5, with TRBD1 matching 8 bases. Unmatched junction bases numbered 14, after V lost 6 bases and J lost 5 bases. CDR1 is MNHEY and CDR2 is SVGAGI in the germline V gene. CDR3 length: 16 residues. CDR3 DNA sequence: TGTGCCAGCAGAAAATCAGGGGGCCGGGGAACTGAGACCCAGTACTTC. This sequence encodes CASRKSGGRGTETQYF.

The V gene is TRBV2, the J gene TRBJ2-7; 11 bases match TRBD1. Germline values: CDR1 SNHLY, CDR2 FYNNEI. CDR3 length: 14 residues. V gave up 7 bases and J gave up 7 bases; unmatched junction bases: 9. This CDR3 reads CASTLDRGLGEQYF. CDR3 in DNA: TGTGCCAGCACCCTGGACAGGGGGCTGGGAGAGCAGTACTTC.

The V gene is TRBV19, the J gene TRBJ1-6; D not resolved. Germline loops: CDR1 LNHDA, CDR2 SQIVND (reference sequence). This CDR3 spans 15 amino acids. The ends were cut back, 0 bases at V and 7 bases at J, with 10 bases in the middle. CDR3 loop: CASSIDPLYNSPLHF. The CDR3 coding sequence is TGTGCCAGTAGTATAGACCCTCTATACAATTCACCCCTCCACTTT.

This clonotype was recorded a few times. The V call is TRBV11-3, the J call TRBJ2-7; D may be TRBD1 or TRBD2 (6 bases each). Germline loops: CDR1 SGHNT, CDR2 YENEEA. Trimming took 5 bases from V and 5 from J, leaving 13 bases between them. The CDR3 has 13 amino acids. CDR3 DNA: TGTGCCAGCAGCCCCGGGGGCCAACACGAGCAGTACTTC. Protein product: CASSPGGQHEQYF.

This clonotype has only one observation. At one end the junction does not follow the germline gene, possibly because of a read error. The rearrangement uses TRBV7-2 and TRBJ2-7, with 11 bases identical to TRBD1. The CDR3 covers 15 residues. From germline, CDR1 is SGHTA and CDR2 FQGNSA. The CDR3 nucleotides read TGTGCCAGCAGCTTAGGCGGACAGGGGGCAGGGGAGCATTACTTC. Translation: CASSLGGQGAGEHYF.

This rearrangement joins TRBV6-1 to TRBJ1-1; the D gene is possibly TRBD1 (6 bases). Germline CDR1 MNHNS, CDR2 SASEGT. The CDR3 covers 13 residues. Trimming stripped 6 bases from V and 3 bases from J, with 11 bases between. The CDR3 loop reads CASRSSGDTEAFF. As DNA, the CDR3 is TGTGCCAGCAGATCTTCAGGGGACACTGAAGCTTTCTTT.

The chain uses TRBV6-8 and TRBJ2-2; tentative D call: TRBD1 (6 bases). This CDR3 region has 14 residues. Looked up from germline, CDR1 is MNHGY and CDR2 is SAAAGT. The V end lost 7 bases, the J end lost 2 bases, and 11 bases lay between the germline ends. CDR3 region: CASTMGHNTGELFF. CDR3 DNA sequence: TGTGCCAGCACTATGGGACATAACACCGGGGAGCTGTTTTTT.

The J gene is TRBJ2-2, the V gene TRBV4-3, with D perhaps matching TRBD1 or TRBD2 (6 bases each). From germline, CDR1 is LGHNA and CDR2 YSLEER. CDR3 length equals 15 residues. Trimming cost V 5 bases and J 3 bases, with 13 bases left between them. The CDR3 protein is CASSLKGGYTGELFF. The CDR3 nucleotides are TGCGCCAGCAGCTTAAAGGGGGGCTACACCGGGGAGCTGTTTTTT.

Ten or more counts support this clonotype. The rearrangement joins TRBV7-2 to TRBJ2-3; D assignment may be TRBD1 or TRBD2 (6 bases each). Trimming left V 7 bases short and J 5 bases short, with 22 bases between. Germline values: CDR1 SGHTA, CDR2 FQGNSA. CDR3 length equals 16 residues. This chain's CDR3 is CASTPGVGGSVDTQYF. In DNA form, the CDR3 reads TGTGCCAGCACCCCGGGGGTAGGGGGATCAGTAGATACGCAGTATTTT.

The rearrangement links TRBV5-4 to TRBJ2-5; no firm D call. This CDR3 contains 14 residues. The germline CDR1 and CDR2 sequences are SGHNT and YYREEE (reference sequence). The V end was cut by 4 bases, the J end by 5 bases, with 15 bases between. This CDR3 is CASSPGLHEETQYF. The CDR3 DNA reads TGTGCCAGCAGCCCCGGTCTACACGAGGAGACCCAGTACTTC.

This clonotype appeared once. The gene calls are TRBV6-6 and TRBJ1-2; the match to TRBD1 covers 9 bases. V dropped 6 bases and J dropped 4; count of bases not matched to a gene: 12. The CDR3 consists of 16 residues. Per the germline V gene, CDR1 is MNHNY and CDR2 is SVGAGI (reference sequence). CDR3 amino acids: CASRPLQGAFPYGYTF. DNA of the CDR3: TGTGCCAGCAGGCCCTTACAGGGGGCCTTCCCCTATGGCTACACCTTC.

By proportion, this clonotype is medium-sized. The chain couples TRBV11-2 to TRBJ2-7; D uncertain. The V gene's germline CDR1 is SGHAT and CDR2 FQNNGV. The CDR3 has 14 amino acids. Deletions cut 6 bases from V and 0 bases from J, with 12 bases between. The CDR3 protein is CASSSWRDSYEQYF. Written as DNA, the CDR3 is TGTGCCAGCAGTAGCTGGAGAGACTCCTACGAGCAGTACTTC.

This sequence joins TRBV30 and TRBJ2-1; D is unresolved. The CDR3 consists of 14 residues. Trimming removed 8 bases from V and 1 base from J, with 15 bases in between. Germline V gene lookup returns CDR1 GTSNPN and CDR2 SVGIG (reference sequence). CDR3 bases: TGTGCCGGCAATCCCCAACTATCCTACAATGAGCAGTTCTTC. The encoded protein is CAGNPQLSYNEQFF.

This clonotype was counted only a few times. V gene TRBV6-6 combines with J gene TRBJ2-6; D uncertain. Germline CDR1 and CDR2: MNHNY and SVGAGI (reference sequence). CDR3 length equals 15 residues. Trimming removed 7 bases from V and 1 base from J, with 11 bases in between. This chain's CDR3 is CASTRTVSGANVLTF. The CDR3 nucleotides read TGTGCCAGCACCCGGACGGTGTCTGGGGCCAACGTCCTGACTTTC.

This clonotype was observed once. The DNA is left out, because the CDR3 cannot be placed on it with certainty; the CDR3 is given as TCRdb lists it. V and J are TRBV28 and TRBJ2-5; no check of the table's D call, TRBD1, against the DNA was made. From its first to its last residue, the CDR3 has 17 amino acids. The germline CDR1 and CDR2 sequences are MDHEN and SYDVKM. The CDR3 here is CASILGRRPRGQETQYF.